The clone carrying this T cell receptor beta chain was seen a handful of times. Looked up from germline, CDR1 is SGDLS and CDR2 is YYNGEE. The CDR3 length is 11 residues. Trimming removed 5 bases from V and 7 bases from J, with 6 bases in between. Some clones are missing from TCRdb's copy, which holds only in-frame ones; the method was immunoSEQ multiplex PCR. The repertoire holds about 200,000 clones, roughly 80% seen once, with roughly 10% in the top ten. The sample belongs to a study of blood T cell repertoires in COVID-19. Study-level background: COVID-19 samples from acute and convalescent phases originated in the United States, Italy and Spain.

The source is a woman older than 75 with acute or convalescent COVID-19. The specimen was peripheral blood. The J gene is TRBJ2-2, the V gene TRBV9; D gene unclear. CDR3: CASRFNGELFF. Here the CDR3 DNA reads TGTGCCAGCAGATTTAACGGGGAGCTGTTTTTT.